What follows is one T cell receptor beta chain and its context. Measured with immunoSEQ multiplex PCR; TCRdb has only the in-frame clones, and not every one. The table shows 200,000 to 250,000 clones, with about nine tenths occurring only once. The data are from a study of blood T cell repertoires in COVID-19. Study overall: Nucleic acid was either cDNA or gDNA, and it came from T cells, B-cell-depleted T cells, or PBMCs.

In terms of age and location, participants ranged from roughly 18 to 90 years and lived in about two dozen US areas. Clinical history reported by participants formed the basis on which cohorts were assigned. The sequencing sample was made of PBMCs or T cells enriched from blood (not recorded which). This TCR derives from a man younger than 30 with acute COVID-19.

This chain's CDR3 is CASSDEGGLKTQYF. CDR3 nucleotides: TGTGCCAGCAGTGACGAGGGGGGGTTGAAGACCCAGTACTTC. The chain combines TRBV6-1 with TRBJ2-5; the D gene is possibly TRBD2 (7 bases). Germline CDR1 MNHNS, CDR2 SASEGT. Trimming cost V 3 bases and J 6 bases, with 14 bases left between them. CDR3 size: 14 residues.